This TCR beta chain was documented in a study of metastatic and nonmetastatic thyroid tumors. On the study more broadly: Repertoire data that came from the blood and tumor or nodule tissue of malignant and benign thyroid patients were compared.

This clone was detected only a few times. Its target is not known. The study, taken as a whole, reports: Benign nodules reportedly had significantly lower TCR beta diversity than malignant thyroid tumors in blood and tumor.

The entire patient cohort was treatment-naive prior to thyroid surgery. This CDR3 has 15 residues. Germline V gene sequence: CDR1 SNHLY, CDR2 FYNNEI. J lost 2 bases, V lost 3 bases, and 4 bases had no gene match. Original data processing: In papillary thyroid cancer, a distant-metastasis classifier was built using CDR3 differences across clinicopathological groups. TCRdb reassembled clones from the PCR reads with MiXCR. It is TCRdb's table, rather than the study itself, that gives the V and J calls and clone size. The sample carries 43,000 or so clones, 4% recorded once. J is TRBJ1-5 and V is TRBV2; the match to TRBD1 covers 7 bases. This sequence originates from a female donor with papillary thyroid cancer or a benign thyroid nodule (not recorded which). Some clones in this sample may be carry-over from other donors' samples. Sequencing was done on a sample of blood. The CDR3: CASSDPGGGNQPQHF. CDR3 DNA: TGTGCCAGCAGTGATCCAGGGGGTGGCAATCAGCCCCAGCATTTT.